This TCR beta chain came from a study of spatial heterogeneity in lung cancer. Whole-study context: Donors were around 70 untreated early-stage non-small cell lung cancer patients. Overall study results and limits: Compared with follow-up, resection was when ubiquitous expanded tumor TCRs appeared in blood more.

TCRdb processed the 5' RACE reads anew with MiXCR; each CDR3 protein has one entry. This repertoire shows 72,000 or so distinct CDR3 sequences, less than 9.5% found once; its top ten account for under 2.5%. Noted time point: blood at routine non-recurrence follow-up after resection. Frozen PBMC, nontumor lung or tumor provided whole RNA, which was sequenced unsorted. The table lists this clonotype with a few counts. The antigen remains undetermined. Sequencing used PBMCs, obtained at follow-up. The sequence derives from a female donor with early-stage non-small cell lung cancer.

The CDR3 is CAISHPGQTYEQYF. DNA of the CDR3: TGTGCCATCAGCCACCCGGGACAAACCTACGAGCAGTACTTC. This chain joins TRBV10-3 and TRBJ2-7; D is possibly TRBD1 (6 bases). Deletions cut 6 bases from V and 2 bases from J, with 14 bases between. Germline CDR1 reads ENHRY; CDR2 reads SYGVKD. The CDR3 is 14 residues long.